Below are 23 T cell receptor beta chains sequenced from a single sample in a study of neurological immune-mediated disorders. In TCRdb, the 5' RACE reads were re-called with MiXCR into one record per CDR3 protein. The sample includes over 55,000 distinct CDR3 sequences, nearly 10% of them seen just once. The sample's time point: longitudinal time-point 2. The specimen sequenced was PBMCs. The source of these receptors is a man aged 30-40 years in good health.

The chain has TRBV7-3 and TRBJ1-2, with D possibly being TRBD1 (5 bases). The CDR3 has 15 amino acids. In germline, CDR1 is SGHTA, CDR2 FQGTGA. Trimming left V 5 bases short and J 7 bases short, with 20 bases between. The CDR3 loop reads CASSEGPEGDTGYTF. In DNA, the CDR3 is TGTGCCAGCAGCGAAGGCCCGGAAGGGGATACTGGCTACACCTTC.

This clonotype was recorded at least ten times. The rearrangement uses TRBV7-9 and TRBJ1-1, with 9 bases fitting TRBD1. The junction had 2 bases not matched to a gene; V was cut back by 1 base and J by 11 bases. The germline V gene has CDR1 SEHNR and CDR2 FQNEAQ (reference sequence). CDR3 size: 12 residues. In nucleotides, the CDR3 is TGTGCCAGCAGCTTAGAAGACAGGGGGGCTTTCTTT. It translates to CASSLEDRGAFF.

This clonotype was counted many times. V is TRBV5-1 and J is TRBJ2-1, with 7 nucleotides matching TRBD1. The CDR3 extends over 17 amino acids. Germline V gene sequence: CDR1 SGHRS, CDR2 YFSETQ. V trimming: 5 bases; J trimming: 0 bases; junction bases outside the gene matches: 11. In DNA form, the CDR3 reads TGCGCCAGCAGATTAGGACCCGGGACAGCCTCCTACAATGAGCAGTTCTTC. This gives the protein CASRLGPGTASYNEQFF.

This clonotype was seen repeatedly, ten times or more. This chain uses TRBV12-3 or TRBV12-4 with TRBJ2-7; TRBD1 aligns across 9 bases. Losses at the gene ends were 6 bases for V and 6 bases for J; bases not matched to a gene: 12. The CDR3 contains 15 residues. The CDR3 DNA sequence: TGTGCCAGCAGGGGACAGGGATCCCCATTGATCGAGCAGTACTTC. Amino acids: CASRGQGSPLIEQYF.

This clonotype was observed at least ten times. The chain uses TRBV29-1 and TRBJ2-7; TRBD2 aligns across 8 bases. Looked up from germline, CDR1 is SQVTM and CDR2 is ANQGSEA. This CDR3 has 14 amino acids. The ends lost 6 bases at V and 6 bases at J; junction bases unmatched: 13. The CDR3 sequence: CSVDIGTSGAEQYF. The DNA for the CDR3 is TGCAGCGTCGACATCGGGACTAGTGGGGCCGAGCAGTACTTC.

This clonotype occurred many times. The chain joins TRBV27 to TRBJ2-7; D may match TRBD1 or TRBD2 (6 bases each). This CDR3 comprises 12 residues. Germline V gene sequence: CDR1 MNHEY, CDR2 SMNVEV (reference sequence). Trimming cost V 6 bases and J 4 bases, with 10 bases left between them. As DNA, the CDR3 is TGTGCCAGCAGGGGGGGCTGGTACGAGCAGTACTTC. Translated, it gives CASRGGWYEQYF.

This clonotype occurred many times. V gene TRBV6-2 or TRBV6-3 combines with J gene TRBJ2-4, with 9 bases that match TRBD1. CDR1 is MNHEY and CDR2 is SVGEGT in the germline V gene. This CDR3 region has 18 residues. Trimming took 5 bases from V and 4 from J; bases not matched to a gene: 15. CDR3 region: CASSIPGQGRRGKNIQYF. CDR3 DNA: TGTGCCAGCAGTATACCGGGACAGGGAAGGAGAGGTAAAAACATTCAGTACTTC.

The chain has TRBV3-1 and TRBJ2-7, with 9 bases matching TRBD2. J was trimmed by 3 bases and V by 3 bases; bases with no gene match: 6. This CDR3 is 15 amino acids long. Germline V gene lookup returns CDR1 LGHDT and CDR2 YNNKEL (reference sequence). CDR3 coding DNA: TGTGCCAGCAGCCACTCAGCGGGAGGTGTCTACGAGCAGTACTTC. Its protein product is CASSHSAGGVYEQYF.

Many counts were recorded for this clonotype. CDR3 protein: CALPEGRAYEQYF. The CDR3 DNA reads as TGCGCCCTGCCGGAGGGACGGGCCTACGAGCAGTACTTC. V usage is TRBV10-2 and J usage is TRBJ2-7, with a possible D match to TRBD2 (6 bases). The CDR3 runs 13 residues. V was clipped by 11 bases and J by 2 bases, with 16 bases between them. Per germline, CDR1 WSHSY and CDR2 SAAADI.

The gene calls are TRBV28 and TRBJ2-6, with D possibly TRBD2 on 5 matching bases. Per germline, CDR1 MDHEN and CDR2 SYDVKM. The CDR3 runs to 20 residues. Trimming took 4 bases from V and 0 from J, leaving 22 bases between them. The CDR3 region has the DNA TGTGCCAGCAGTTCCCCTCTGAGGCTAGCTGACTTCTCTGGGGCCAACGTCCTGACTTTC. Encoded protein: CASSSPLRLADFSGANVLTF.

As for this clonotype: One end of the junction is discordant with germline, which a read error may explain. The chain joins TRBV28 to TRBJ2-3; 10 bases match TRBD2. The CDR3 runs 15 residues. CDR1 is MDHEN, CDR2 SYDVKM, per germline. CDR3 sequence reads: CDSSQGLAVTDTQYF. CDR3 in DNA: TGTGACAGCAGTCAAGGACTAGCGGTCACAGATACGCAGTATTTT.

This clonotype was picked up a small number of times. The rearrangement joins TRBV29-1 to TRBJ1-5, with D unclear. Germline V gives CDR1 SQVTM, CDR2 ANQGSEA. The CDR3 has 12 amino acids. V was cut by 0 bases and J by 4 bases, with 4 bases left in between. The CDR3 nucleotides are TGCAGCGTTGAAGATGGGAATCAGCCCCAGCATTTT. This gives the protein CSVEDGNQPQHF.

The chain joins TRBV7-9 to TRBJ2-2; 9 bases map to TRBD1. The CDR3 runs to 15 residues. The germline gives CDR1 SEHNR, CDR2 FQNEAQ (reference sequence). Trimming cost V 4 bases and J 4 bases; bases outside gene matches: 4. The CDR3 DNA is TGTGCCAGCAGCTCGGGACAGGGCGCCACCGGGGAGCTGTTTTTT. This encodes CASSSGQGATGELFF.

Points on this clonotype: This may come from a read error, since a much larger clone is one base off. This chain links TRBV15 with TRBJ2-1; D assignment may be TRBD1 or TRBD2 (5 bases each). The CDR3 covers 15 residues. CDR1 and CDR2 (germline): LNHNV, YYDKDF (reference sequence). CDR3 DNA: TGTGTCACCAGCAGAGTCGGGGACCTCTACAATGAGCAGTTCTTC. The encoded protein is CVTSRVGDLYNEQFF.

The chain is built from TRBV4-1 and TRBJ2-1, with 10 bases fitting TRBD1. Germline loops: CDR1 MGHRA, CDR2 YSYEKL. The ends lost 4 bases at V and 7 bases at J; junction bases unmatched: 13. The CDR3 sequence is 17 residues long. Written as DNA, the CDR3 is TGCGCCAGCAGCCGCCTTACGACAGGGGGCTGGGGAAATGAGCAGTTCTTC. This encodes CASSRLTTGGWGNEQFF.

This clonotype occurred a few times. The chain couples TRBV12-3 or TRBV12-4 to TRBJ2-2; D call uncertain. This CDR3 region has 15 residues. Trimming removed 3 bases from V and 1 base from J, with 9 bases in between. CDR3 DNA sequence: TGTGCCAGCAGTTTCCGCAGACTGAACACCGGGGAGCTGTTTTTT. Encoded protein: CASSFRRLNTGELFF.

This clonotype has at least ten counts. The chain links TRBV20-1 to TRBJ1-5; D uncertain. The CDR3 extends over 15 amino acids. From germline, CDR1 is DFQATT and CDR2 SNEGSKA (reference sequence). V gave up 6 bases and J gave up 3 bases, with 18 bases separating them. Written as DNA, the CDR3 is TGCAGTGCCGCGAACCGGGCCAGCCACAATCAGCCCCAGCATTTT. As protein: CSAANRASHNQPQHF.

Many counts were recorded for this clonotype. The chain joins TRBV7-6 to TRBJ2-5; TRBD2 might be the D (7 bases). Germline V CDR1 and CDR2: SGHVS, FNYEAQ. The germline V and J ends were trimmed by 3 bases and 5 bases, with 13 bases remaining between them. The CDR3 length is 14 residues. For the CDR3, the DNA is TGTGCCAGCAGCTTTGGGGGGGCCTGGGAGACCCAGTACTTC. The encoded protein is CASSFGGAWETQYF.

With regard to this clonotype: An end of the junction does not agree with germline; a read error may underlie this. The chain recombines TRBV5-1 with TRBJ1-3, with D maybe TRBD1 (5 bases). This CDR3 comprises 17 residues. The germline V gene has CDR1 SGHRS and CDR2 YFSETQ. CDR3 sequence reads: CASSLSLDNYSGNTIYF. The CDR3 DNA reads TGCGCCAGCAGCTTGTCCCTGGACAACTACTCTGGAAACACAATATATTTT.

Concerning this clonotype itself: This sequence may be a read error, since a much larger clone differs from it by one base. The V call is TRBV6-4, the J call TRBJ2-7; D might be TRBD1 (6 bases). Germline CDR1 and CDR2: MRHNA and SNTAGT. This CDR3 is built from 15 residues. CDR3 in DNA: TGTGCCATCAGTGACTCGAGACAGGACCCCTACGAGCAGTACTTC. This gives the protein CAISDSRQDPYEQYF.

This clonotype was found many times. The chain is built from TRBV28 and TRBJ2-3, with a weak D call TRBD1 (6 bases). The CDR3 consists of 15 residues. Trimming stripped 3 bases from V and 2 bases from J, with 12 bases between. The germline CDR1 and CDR2 sequences are MDHEN and SYDVKM. The CDR3 reads CASSFDRNFTDTQYF. Written as DNA, the CDR3 is TGTGCCAGCAGTTTCGACAGGAATTTCACAGATACGCAGTATTTT.

This clonotype appeared many times. This chain joins TRBV29-1 and TRBJ2-3; 9 bases line up with TRBD2. The V and J ends lost 1 base and 2 bases, in that order; junction bases with no gene match: 10. CDR1 SQVTM and CDR2 ANQGSEA come from the germline V gene. This CDR3 has 17 residues. CDR3 nucleotide sequence: TGCAGCGTTGAAGCCCGCCTAGCGGGGCCCCACACAGATACGCAGTATTTT. This sequence encodes CSVEARLAGPHTDTQYF.

This clonotype was counted many times. This sequence joins TRBV27 and TRBJ2-2, with 8 bases lining up with TRBD1. From germline, CDR1 is MNHEY and CDR2 SMNVEV (reference sequence). The CDR3 is made up of 14 amino acids. The J segment lost 7 bases and the V segment lost 3 bases, leaving 4 bases of the junction unmatched. The chain's CDR3 is CASSLSGGNGELFF. The CDR3 nucleotides are TGTGCCAGCAGTTTGTCAGGGGGCAACGGGGAGCTGTTTTTT.